The rows below give T cell receptor beta chains drawn from one sample of a study of CD8+CD57+ T cells in acquired aplastic anemia. Each CDR3 protein gets one entry after TCRdb re-called the reads with MiXCR. The sample holds 150,000 to 200,000 distinct CDR3 sequences; more than 45% are singletons and the top ten take roughly 3.2%. The sample was sorted CD4+, CD8+, or CD8+CD57+ T cells (not recorded which) from PBMCs. The receptors come from a human donor with aplastic anemia. Each CDR3 is given with its conserved first and last residue. D genes are given only for firm matches. Not every row has a clone size; where given, it reads once, few, many or a size class.

TRBV5-1,few,TRBJ1-2,TRBD1,TGCGCCAGCAGCTTGGCCGGGACAGGGGGCGAAAACTATGGCTACACCTTC,CASSLAGTGGENYGYTF
TRBV5-1,.,TRBJ1-1,.,TGCGCCAGCAGCTCGGACGTAGACAGTGAAGCTTTCTTT,CASSSDVDSEAFF
TRBV5-1,many,TRBJ2-5,TRBD2,TGCGCCAGCACCATGACTAGCGGGGGAGAGACCCAGTACTTC,CASTMTSGGETQYF
TRBV4-2,many,TRBJ1-1,TRBD1,TGTGCCAGCAGCCAAGAAAGGGGGCCGATGGGTGAAGCTTTCTTT,CASSQERGPMGEAFF
TRBV2,many,TRBJ2-7,.,TGTGCCAGCAGTCAGATACCCCCCTACGAGCAGTACTTC,CASSQIPPYEQYF
TRBV24-1,.,TRBJ1-2,.,TGTGCCACCAGTGAAGACAGTTACTATGGCTACACCTTC,CATSEDSYYGYTF
TRBV12-3/TRBV12-4,many,TRBJ2-5,.,TGTGCCAGCAGTTTACCGCCTGGCCAGTACTTC,CASSLPPGQYF
TRBV10-2,many,TRBJ2-7,.,TGCGCCAGCTCACCGAGAGGGACCGACTACGAGCAGTACTTC,CASSPRGTDYEQYF
TRBV12-3/TRBV12-4,few,TRBJ2-7,.,TGTGCCAGCAGTGAGCACCTCGACGAGCAGTACTTC,CASSEHLDEQYF
TRBV7-9,.,TRBJ2-5,.,TGTGCCAGCAGCGTATTCGCAGGGGAGACCCAGTACTTC,CASSVFAGETQYF
TRBV5-5,many,TRBJ1-1,TRBD1,TGTGCCAGCAGCTGGGGGGGGACAGCCAGAAACACTGAAGCTTTCTTT,CASSWGGTARNTEAFF
TRBV5-4,many,TRBJ1-2,.,TGTGCCAGCGGACCGGGACTTTATGGCTACACCTTC,CASGPGLYGYTF
TRBV15,.,TRBJ2-3,.,TGTGCCACCAGCAGAGAGATGAGGACAGATACGCAGTATTTT,CATSREMRTDTQYF
TRBV2,few,TRBJ1-2,.,TGTGCCAGCCTCAGGCAGGGTTATGGCTACACCTTC,CASLRQGYGYTF
TRBV7-6,many,TRBJ2-2,.,TGTGCCAGCAGACTAGGAGGGGATGGGACCGGGGAGCTGTTTTTT,CASRLGGDGTGELFF
TRBV12-3/TRBV12-4,few,TRBJ1-1,.,TGTGCCAGCAGTTTAAAATCCTGGCCGGGACCGAGGGGGGTGGGCACTGAAGCTTTCTTT,CASSLKSWPGPRGVGTEAFF
TRBV7-6,.,TRBJ2-3,.,TGTGCCAGCAGCTTAGCCCCTTCGGCAGATACGCAGTATTTT,CASSLAPSADTQYF
TRBV10-2,many,TRBJ2-5,TRBD2,TGCGCCAGCAGTGCCGTCGGACTAGCGGGAGGGGATTACTACTTC,CASSAVGLAGGDYYF
TRBV29-1,.,TRBJ2-1,TRBD2,TGCAGCGCTGGGGCTAGCGGGGGGCGTAGCTCCTACAATGAGCAGTTCTTC,CSAGASGGRSSYNEQFF
TRBV2,many,TRBJ1-3,.,TGTGCCAGCAGTGGAATAGGGCCCTCTGGAAACACCATATATTTT,CASSGIGPSGNTIYF
TRBV27,many,TRBJ2-2,.,TGTGCCAGCAGTTACCGACTAAACACCGGGGAGCTGTTTTTT,CASSYRLNTGELFF
TRBV29-1,.,TRBJ1-2,.,TGCAGCGTTGAGGCAGGGGATAACTATGGCTACACCTTC,CSVEAGDNYGYTF
TRBV4-3,many,TRBJ1-1,.,TGCGCCAGCAGCCAAGGAATGGAAACAGGGGAAGCTTTCTTT,CASSQGMETGEAFF
TRBV29-1,many,TRBJ1-4,.,TGCAGCGTCCAATGGGAAACTAATGAAAAACTGTTTTTT,CSVQWETNEKLFF
TRBV20-1,many,TRBJ1-5,.,TGCAGTGCCAGGAGGTACGGGGATGGTCAGCCCCAGCATTTT,CSARRYGDGQPQHF
TRBV4-2,many,TRBJ2-3,.,TGTGCCAGCAGCCAGGGCGGGGGCACGGATACGCAGTATTTT,CASSQGGGTDTQYF
TRBV19,.,TRBJ2-5,TRBD1,TGCGCCAGAAACCGAGGAGGCGACAGGGGGCAGGAGACCCAGTACTTC,CARNRGGDRGQETQYF
TRBV19,many,TRBJ2-2,.,TGTGCCAGTAGTCCACAGGGAGTGAACACCGGGGAGCTGTTTTTT,CASSPQGVNTGELFF